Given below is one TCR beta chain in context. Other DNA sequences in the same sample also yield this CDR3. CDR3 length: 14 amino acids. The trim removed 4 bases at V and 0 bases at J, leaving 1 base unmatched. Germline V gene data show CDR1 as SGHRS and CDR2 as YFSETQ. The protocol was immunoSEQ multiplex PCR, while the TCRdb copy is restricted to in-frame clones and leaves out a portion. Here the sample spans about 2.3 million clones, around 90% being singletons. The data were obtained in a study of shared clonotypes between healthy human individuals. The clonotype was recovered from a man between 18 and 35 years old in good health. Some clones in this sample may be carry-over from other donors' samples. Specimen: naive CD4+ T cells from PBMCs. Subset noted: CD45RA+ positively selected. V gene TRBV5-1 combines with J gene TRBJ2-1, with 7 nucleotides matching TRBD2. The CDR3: CASSGGSSYNEQFF. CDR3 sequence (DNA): TGCGCCAGCAGCGGCGGGAGCTCCTACAATGAGCAGTTCTTC.